At least ten counts were recorded for the clone carrying this T cell receptor (beta chain). The antigen is unknown. Time point given: patch test 3, about 24 weeks after DPC sensitization. The treatment: therapeutic diphenylcyclopropenone sensitization with weekly scalp DPC. This specimen comes from a study of human T cells and chemical hapten exposure. About the study: 2% DPC applied to a roughly 2 cm by roughly 2 cm arm area sensitized donors. The cohort included alopecia areata under or over 50% scalp, totalis and universalis. Study conclusions and caveats: No alteration of TCRs above 1 in 1000 frequency was seen with DPC sensitization.

TCRdb passed the RACE reads through MiXCR, listing each CDR3 protein once. The sample records over 75,000 distinct CDR3 sequences, approximately 10% being singletons. This TCR came from a woman aged 25-40 years with alopecia areata. Some clones in this sample may be carry-over from other donors' samples. Sequencing was performed on whole blood, taken in connection with sensitization to the hapten diphenylcyclopropenone (DPC).

CDR3 DNA: TGTGCCAGCAGCGTAGGAAGGACGACCTCCGTAGAGACCCAGTACTTC. This encodes CASSVGRTTSVETQYF. The rearrangement links TRBV9 to TRBJ2-5, with no clear D. The CDR3 loop spans 16 amino acids. V dropped 0 bases and J dropped 4 bases, with 16 bases sitting between them. Germline V lookup: CDR1 SGDLS, CDR2 YYNGEE.